This T cell receptor beta chain was captured in a study of cytomegalovirus exposure and HLA in healthy donors (dated by TCRdb to between 2016 and 2019). Context from the whole study: In an earlier analysis of several hundred of the donors, 276 Gb of sequence data and some 100 million unique TCR beta sequences from about 180 million T cells were reported. The study aimed to test whether cataloging public T cell receptors could reveal signatures of past pathogen exposure. The later analysis used no new phenotypic data to find candidate immune exposures, relying instead on TCR beta sequences and their occurrence across donors. About 300 gigabases of sequencing data and tens of millions of unique TCR sequences were included in an early release covering 500 to 750 HLA-typed donors. Typing coverage differed by locus: A, B, C, DRB1 and DQB1 were typed in about 629-630 donors, DQA1 in about 550, DPA1 in some 570, and DPB1 in roughly 450. All discovery cohort repertoires had been generated on a single sequencing platform. A later analysis re-analyzed previously published TCR beta repertoires from 666 donors and added high-resolution HLA genotyping to study TCR occurrence patterns. Both class I and class II loci were covered by HLA typing, at four-digit resolution. Four to six DR-DQ haplotypes were handled as single units for association and clustering, since linkage in the cohort was strong. Using immunosequencing, the study profiled T cell repertoires from 640 or so subjects and related those repertoires to cytomegalovirus serostatus. To predict cytomegalovirus infection status, the study brought together high-throughput TCR immunosequencing, statistical association of individual TCRs with disease status, and machine learning. Along with the approximately 670-subject first cohort, a separate validation cohort of over a hundred different subjects was used. Of the 398 genotyped donors, less than 85% were placed in the genetic ancestry cluster associated with self-reported Caucasian donors. On average, roughly 240,000 unique TCR beta nucleotide sequences were sequenced per donor among several hundred genotyped donors of the cohort, with 15% to 20% of those sequences being non-productive. An earlier analysis of approximately 640 of the donors applied high-throughput TCR beta sequencing to assess whether each TCR beta V gene segment acted as functional or pseudogenic. Donor age, sex, ethnicity and CMV serostatus were compiled together with the repertoire data. A later genetic analysis took genome-wide SNP genotypes for about 65% of the 666 donors and used that subset as a discovery cohort.

Looking up the germline V gene yields CDR1 SGHDT and CDR2 YYEEEE. Germline trimming amounts to 5 bases on V and 6 bases on J, with 16 as the count of junction bases outside the gene matches. The CDR3 starts with the cysteine, ends with the phenylalanine, and has 17 residues. The sequence is cut down to CDR3 DNA, 51 bases in frame from base 1. The library was generated by the immunoSEQ multiplex PCR assay. The multiplex PCR relied on a mix of 60 forward primers for TCR Vbeta segments and 13 reverse primers for TCR Jbeta segments. The CDR3 region of rearranged TCR beta genes was amplified from genomic DNA by a multiplex PCR assay. Amplified TCR beta libraries were sequenced as 87-base-pair reads on the Illumina HiSeq System. As for the authors' bioinformatics: A later analysis counted approximately 74 million unique TCR beta chains across the 550 to 700 repertoires, and around 12 million of these chains were shared by at least two donors. Raw reads were error-corrected and collapsed into unique sequences by a nearest-neighbor algorithm in which closely related sequences were merged to remove PCR and sequencing errors. V, D and J gene segments were assigned by aligning CDR3 sequences to IMGT reference sequences. For a sequence to be retained, a match of at least six nucleotides was required to both a V gene segment and a J gene segment. A rearrangement counted as productive if the CDR3 had no stop codons and remained in frame with V and J, and every other rearrangement counted as non-productive. CDR3 was defined by IMGT convention, running from the second conserved V-encoded cysteine to the conserved J-encoded phenylalanine. Sequences without an unambiguous match to a single V gene segment were excluded from the earlier analysis of approximately 560 of the donors. In an earlier analysis of 587 of the donors, a V segment was called functional when productive rearrangements were above 56.7%, and segregating when the standard deviation between donors exceeded 5%. A statistical classification framework was built to diagnose cytomegalovirus status from the catalog of TCR beta chain sequences. A later analysis assigned V and J genes by comparing TCR nucleotide sequences with IMGT/GENE-DB human TR gene sequences. Using the TCRdist pipeline, a later analysis assigned CDR3 sequences along with most-parsimonious VDJ recombination scenarios. In a later analysis, each TCR beta chain was defined by its CDR3 amino acid sequence together with its V-gene family, and reads lacking a unique V-gene family were excluded. To address suspected cross-contamination and a sequencing artifact, a later analysis removed over 500 highly shared, low-generation-probability nucleotide sequences. In a later analysis, a clonal expansion index for each public chain was calculated from normalized within-repertoire ranks of inferred template counts. In a later analysis, generation probabilities were computed with a VDJ recombination model fitted to out-of-frame rearrangements, and the resulting probabilities were checked against IGoR. In a later analysis, hypergeometric tests were used to score TCR-TCR, TCR-HLA and TCR-CMV co-occurrence, with a repertoire-size bias correction applied to TCR pairs. In a later analysis, false discovery rates were estimated by permuting HLA or CMV assignments 20 times. In a later analysis, co-occurring TCRs were grouped with DBSCAN, and TCRdist sequence similarity was added when clustering was performed within HLA-allele-positive subsets. For co-occurrence clustering, repertoires with fewer than 30,000 or more than 120,000 public chains were excluded, along with about five repertoires with anomalous nucleotide sharing. In its TCRdb copy, this immuneACCESS table keeps in-frame sequences only and misses some clones. Where compared with another copy, unresolved V genes explain less than half of these, and the others have no known cause. Clone size and V and J calls were adopted from that table, with D and trimming inferred from the DNA. The sample has about 120,000 clones on record. The ten largest make up around 3.6% of the sample.

Comments on this clone: The antigen it binds to is not known.

The cohort consisted of 600 to 700 healthy bone marrow donors. At the time of sampling, every cohort member was nominally healthy, though immune exposures that went unrecorded were likely present. The donor tested CMV seronegative, placing the donor among the 350 to 400 seronegative members of the cohort. A peripheral blood sample was collected from each donor, and TCR beta sequencing was performed on peripheral blood mononuclear cells. The Qiagen DNeasy Blood Extraction Kit was used to extract genomic DNA from the blood cell samples. Beyond this particular receptor, the publication reports: In vitro tests confirmed that a few of the cytomegalovirus-associated TCR beta chains recognize cytomegalovirus antigens. Most TCR sequences were seen in very few donors, while some public TCRs were found in many individuals. In the study, 150 to 200 TCR beta chains were listed as associated with cytomegalovirus. A later analysis reported that several top co-occurrence clusters appeared linked to parvovirus B19, influenza, CMV and Epstein-Barr virus. Strong co-occurrence of HLA alleles, especially DR and DQ, made assigning TCR associations to individual alleles difficult. In a later analysis, more than 15,000 TCR beta sequences were associated with specific HLA alleles at a false discovery rate of 0.05. CMV serostatus was the only immune exposure information available for the cohort. A later genetic analysis reported fewer N-insertions in productive TCRs among donors in an Asian-associated ancestry cluster than the roughly 700-donor mean. A later analysis found that HLA-associated TCR beta chains were more clonally expanded and had lower generation probabilities than equally common non-associated chains. A further reported finding was that TCR beta sequences accurately predicted the HLA-A and HLA-B alleles for most subjects in the first cohort. Roughly uniform sequencing depth across donors was assumed in presence/absence analyses, although this assumption may not hold. Because some donors lacked HLA typing at each locus, the association tests relied only on the typed subset. Some IMGT-functional V segments, including TRBV6-2 and TRBV6-3, could not be told apart with the 87-base-pair reads, so those segments were excluded. In a later analysis, the rate of TCR association differed among HLA loci, with DRB1 alleles having the most associated TCRs and HLA-C alleles having the fewest. A later analysis found that most CMV-associated TCR beta chains appeared HLA-restricted, with HLA associations seemingly driven largely by CMV exposure. In an earlier analysis of approximately 590 of the donors, most TCR beta V segments were observed in productive rearrangements about 87% or about 30% of the time, broadly matching IMGT annotations. The authors suggested that the approach could potentially be generalized to other disease states and immunological phenotypes. In a later genetic analysis, a missense DCLRE1C variant was associated with V-gene and J-gene trimming of TCR beta chains, and the association was replicated in an independent cohort. Linkage disequilibrium might explain the correlated functional status among segregating V segments, but an unknown experimental factor could not be ruled out. A group of highly shared sequence variants was considered likely to be a technical artifact of the sequencing pipeline. Because counts were too low, roughly 16 rarely observed V segments, including chromosome 9 orphons, were excluded from the earlier analysis of 587 of the donors. The cohort was sequenced for TCR beta chains only, and without alpha or paired-chain data the features that could be detected were limited. Cytomegalovirus status was reported to be diagnosed by the classifier with high specificity and sensitivity in both the original and validation cohorts.

The chain was built from TRBV5-6 and TRBJ1-2, with 10 bases matching TRBD1. The TCR originated in a man aged 18-30 years in good health and CMV-seronegative. Sequencing input: PBMCs. The CDR3 sequence is CASSLIVRDRGLNGYTF. The nucleotide sequence is given as TGTGCCAGCAGTCTTATCGTCCGCGACAGGGGGCTCAATGGCTACACCTTC.